The rows below give T cell receptor beta chains drawn from one sample of a study of OX40 agonist ivuxolimab in advanced cancers. Assay: immunoSEQ multiplex PCR; the TCRdb copy retains only in-frame clones and omits some. The sample includes more than 95,000 clones, roughly 90% of them seen just once. The sample here was CD4+ or CD8+ T cells sorted from blood, taken in a trial of the OX40 agonist ivuxolimab. The receptors shown here come from an adult with an advanced solid tumor such as melanoma, head and neck, liver or kidney cancer. Both conserved end residues are part of each CDR3. The D gene is left open where the match is weak. Clone size is given for some rows only: seen once, a few or many times, or a class if the clone is expanded.

j_call	v_call	clone_size	d_call	cdr3_aa	cdr3_nt
TRBJ2-1	TRBV7-2	-	TRBD2	CASIDGLAIKRVDEQFF	TGTGCCAGCATCGACGGACTAGCGATTAAGAGGGTCGATGAGCAGTTCTTC
TRBJ2-7	TRBV11-2	-	-	CASSLERRPTYEQYF	TGTGCCAGCAGCTTAGAACGCAGGCCAACCTACGAGCAGTACTTC
TRBJ2-5	TRBV9	-	-	CASSSLPGGAQETQYF	TGTGCCAGCAGCAGCCTTCCCGGAGGGGCTCAAGAGACCCAGTACTTC
TRBJ2-5	TRBV5-4	-	TRBD2	CASRTRLAGGRGQETQYF	TGTGCCAGCAGGACCCGACTAGCGGGAGGGAGAGGGCAAGAGACCCAGTACTTC
TRBJ2-7	TRBV5-4	-	-	CAMTQSWTYEQYF	TGTGCCATGACACAGTCGTGGACCTACGAGCAGTACTTC
TRBJ1-2	TRBV10-3	-	TRBD1	CAIRDRGQTTNYGYTF	TGTGCCATCAGGGACAGGGGCCAGACTACTAACTATGGCTACACCTTC
TRBJ1-1	TRBV25-1	-	TRBD1	CASSAGQGSAFF	TGTGCCAGCAGTGCGGGACAGGGTTCCGCTTTCTTT
TRBJ2-6	TRBV15	-	-	CATSRERVSGANVLTF	TGTGCCACCAGCAGAGAAAGGGTCTCTGGGGCCAACGTCCTGACTTTC
TRBJ2-4	TRBV27	-	TRBD2	CASSPGTSGIDIQYF	TGTGCCAGCAGCCCCGGGACTAGCGGGATTGACATTCAGTACTTC
TRBJ1-1	TRBV28	-	TRBD1	CASSPRDSTEAFF	TGTGCCAGCAGCCCTCGGGACAGCACTGAAGCTTTCTTT
TRBJ1-5	TRBV6-1	-	TRBD1	CASSERTGGQPQHF	TGTGCCAGCAGTGAAAGGACAGGGGGGCAGCCCCAGCATTTT
TRBJ1-2	TRBV6-6	few	-	CASSYVAGGYGYTF	TGTGCCAGCAGTTATGTAGCTGGGGGGTATGGCTACACCTTC
TRBJ1-1	TRBV7-9	-	-	CASSLNGGLTEAFF	TGTGCCAGCAGCTTAAATGGAGGGCTCACTGAAGCTTTCTTT
TRBJ1-2	TRBV6-1	few	-	CASSEDRPDYGYTF	TGTGCCAGCAGTGAAGATCGGCCGGACTATGGCTACACCTTC
TRBJ2-3	TRBV28	-	TRBD1	CASSRDSSTDTQYF	TGTGCCAGCTCCCGGGACAGTAGCACAGATACGCAGTATTTT
TRBJ1-4	TRBV7-2	-	-	CASSLSGDEKLFF	TGTGCCAGCAGCTTAAGTGGCGATGAAAAACTGTTTTTT
TRBJ1-2	TRBV11-2	-	TRBD1	CASSYPTGGGDGYTF	TGTGCCAGCAGCTACCCGACAGGGGGCGGCGATGGCTACACCTTC
TRBJ2-1	TRBV29-1	-	TRBD2	CSGGLAGKLSNEQFF	TGCAGCGGGGGACTAGCGGGAAAACTTTCCAATGAGCAGTTCTTC
TRBJ1-5	TRBV15	-	-	CATSQSGNQPQHF	TGTGCCACCAGCCAGTCAGGGAATCAGCCCCAGCATTTT
TRBJ2-7	TRBV28	-	TRBD2	CASSPGTSGTYEQYF	TGTGCCAGCAGTCCCGGGACTAGCGGGACCTACGAGCAGTACTTC
TRBJ1-2	TRBV29-1	-	-	CSVDPRQNGYTF	TGCAGCGTTGATCCCCGACAGAATGGCTACACCTTC
TRBJ2-1	TRBV28	-	-	CASRPLEGGVYNEQFF	TGTGCCAGCAGACCCCTTGAGGGGGGCGTTTACAATGAGCAGTTCTTC
TRBJ2-7	TRBV6-1	-	TRBD1	CASSVPGQGTDEQYF	TGTGCCAGCAGTGTTCCGGGACAGGGCACCGACGAGCAGTACTTC
TRBJ2-1	TRBV5-1	-	-	CASSLEAGRKSSYNEQFF	TGCGCCAGCAGCTTGGAGGCTGGGCGGAAGAGCTCCTACAATGAGCAGTTCTTC
TRBJ1-1	TRBV29-1	-	-	CSALRSKNTEAFF	TGCAGCGCTCTACGTAGCAAGAACACTGAAGCTTTCTTT
TRBJ1-5	TRBV6-5	once	-	CASSPIFTDNQPQHF	TGTGCCAGCAGTCCCATTTTTACAGACAATCAGCCCCAGCATTTT
TRBJ1-1	TRBV28	-	TRBD1	CASSPLRGFGNTEAFF	TGTGCCAGCAGTCCGCTCAGGGGGTTCGGGAACACTGAAGCTTTCTTT
TRBJ1-1	TRBV18	-	-	CASSPLAGGDTEAFF	TGTGCCAGCTCACCCTTAGCAGGAGGTGATACTGAAGCTTTCTTT
TRBJ2-1	TRBV19	-	-	CASSMQAAYNEQFF	TGTGCCAGTAGTATGCAGGCAGCCTACAATGAGCAGTTCTTC
TRBJ1-4	TRBV2	-	-	CASTTGITNEKLFF	TGTGCCAGCACTACAGGGATCACTAATGAAAAACTGTTTTTT
TRBJ2-2	TRBV5-1	-	-	CASSSGALNTGELFF	TGCGCCAGCAGCTCAGGGGCCTTGAACACCGGGGAGCTGTTTTTT
TRBJ2-6	TRBV7-9	-	-	CATVGTFSSGANVLTF	TGTGCCACCGTGGGGACCTTCTCCTCTGGGGCCAACGTCCTGACTTTC
TRBJ2-5	TRBV27	-	-	CASRTQGGETQYF	TGTGCCAGCAGAACACAGGGAGGGGAGACCCAGTACTTC
TRBJ2-5	TRBV4-2	-	-	CASSPLGETQYF	TGTGCCAGCAGCCCCCTCGGGGAGACCCAGTACTTC
TRBJ2-4	TRBV14	-	TRBD2	CASSQLAGGPFENIQYF	TGTGCCAGCAGCCAGCTAGCGGGAGGGCCTTTTGAGAACATTCAGTACTTC
TRBJ2-2	TRBV29-1	-	-	CSVKGNTGELFF	TGCAGCGTTAAAGGGAACACCGGGGAGCTGTTTTTT
TRBJ1-2	TRBV11-2	-	TRBD1	CASSLAGTGGLKGYTF	TGTGCCAGCAGCTTAGCCGGGACAGGGGGCTTGAAGGGCTACACCTTC
TRBJ2-2	TRBV27	-	-	CASSFEGNTGELFF	TGTGCCAGCAGTTTTGAAGGGAACACCGGGGAGCTGTTTTTT
TRBJ2-3	TRBV28	once	-	CASSLAEARTDTQYF	TGTGCCAGCAGTTTAGCCGAGGCCCGCACAGATACGCAGTATTTT
TRBJ1-1	TRBV9	-	-	CASSPQVGADTEAFF	TGTGCCAGCAGCCCACAGGTGGGAGCAGACACTGAAGCTTTCTTT
TRBJ2-1	TRBV7-3	-	-	CASSLLGGGDNEQFF	TGTGCCAGCAGCTTACTAGGGGGAGGGGACAATGAGCAGTTCTTC
TRBJ2-7	TRBV5-6	-	-	CASSGRTGASYEQYF	TGTGCCAGCAGCGGGCGGACGGGGGCAAGCTACGAGCAGTACTTC
TRBJ1-2	TRBV19	-	-	CASSKGLPGYTF	TGTGCCAGTAGTAAGGGACTTCCTGGCTACACCTTC
TRBJ1-1	TRBV7-2	-	-	CASRLAPTEAFF	TGTGCCAGCAGATTAGCACCCACTGAAGCTTTCTTT
TRBJ2-1	TRBV27	-	-	CASSLVGAGSSEQFF	TGTGCCAGCAGTTTAGTGGGGGCGGGATCTAGTGAGCAGTTCTTC
TRBJ1-1	TRBV18	once	-	CASSPEIWGNTEAFF	TGTGCCAGCTCACCCGAAATATGGGGGAACACTGAAGCTTTCTTT
TRBJ2-3	TRBV10-1	-	-	CASSESARYGTDTQYF	TGCGCCAGCAGTGAGTCAGCTAGGTACGGCACAGATACGCAGTATTTT
TRBJ1-2	TRBV2	few	-	CASSGFKDSNF	TGTGCCAGCAGTGGATTTAAGGACAGTAACTTC
TRBJ1-2	TRBV19	-	-	CASSPQGRIYGYTF	TGTGCCAGTAGTCCCCAGGGGCGGATCTATGGCTACACCTTC
TRBJ1-1	TRBV6-6	-	-	CASSYSLPNTEAFF	TGTGCCAGCAGTTATAGCTTGCCGAACACTGAAGCTTTCTTT